The 27 T cell receptor beta chains below come from one sample, sequenced in a study of cytomegalovirus exposure and HLA in healthy donors. Both 60 Vbeta primers and 13 Jbeta primers went into the PCR. Some clones are missing from TCRdb's copy, which holds only in-frame ones; the method was immunoSEQ multiplex PCR. Found here are a few hundred thousand clones, approximately 82% of them singletons; the top ten hold approximately 8.4%. Sequenced: PBMCs. The receptors were gathered from a woman aged 60-70 years in good health and CMV-seropositive.

The genes are TRBV28 and TRBJ2-7; 10 bases map to TRBD1. The CDR3 loop spans 14 amino acids. Germline CDR1 and CDR2: MDHEN and SYDVKM. Trimming removed 6 bases from V and 4 bases from J; junction bases left unmatched: 6. CDR3 sequence (DNA): TGTGCCAGCAGCCAGACAGGGGGCAGGTACGAGCAGTACTTC. This encodes CASSQTGGRYEQYF.

The gene calls are TRBV27 and TRBJ2-1; 14 positions match TRBD2. The trim removed 6 bases at V and 2 bases at J, leaving 9 bases unmatched. CDR1 is MNHEY and CDR2 is SMNVEV in the germline V gene (reference sequence). The CDR3 covers 18 residues. This CDR3 reads CASRLLGLAGGPYNEQFF. CDR3 nucleotides: TGTGCCAGCAGGCTACTAGGACTAGCGGGAGGTCCCTACAATGAGCAGTTCTTC.

The chain joins TRBV10-3 to TRBJ2-1; no definite D call. V was cut by 3 bases and J by 3 bases, with 6 bases left in between. The germline CDR1 and CDR2 sequences are ENHRY and SYGVKD. This CDR3 region has 13 residues. The DNA of the CDR3 is TGTGCCATCAGTGACACTATCTACAATGAGCAGTTCTTC. Translated, it gives CAISDTIYNEQFF.

A single count supports this clone. In DNA, the CDR3 is TGTGCCATCAGTGGGGCTAGCGGGAGACGGTGGAATGAGCAGTTCTTC. It specifies CAISGASGRRWNEQFF. The gene calls are TRBV10-3 and TRBJ2-1, with TRBD2 identical over 10 bases. CDR1 ENHRY and CDR2 SYGVKD come from the germline V gene. CDR3 length equals 16 residues. V shed 4 bases and J 7 bases; nucleotides not matched to a gene: 10.

The J gene is TRBJ1-3, the V gene TRBV5-1; D is perhaps TRBD1 (5 bases). Germline CDR1 SGHRS, CDR2 YFSETQ. V gave up 2 bases and J gave up 3 bases, with 15 bases separating them. This CDR3 has 16 amino acids. CDR3 residues: CASSFFQGGNGNTIYF. CDR3 nucleotide sequence: TGCGCCAGCAGCTTTTTCCAGGGAGGCAATGGAAACACCATATATTTT. The full variable domain, in which reference TRBV5-1 and TRBJ1-3 provide the parts outside the CDR3, is KAGVTQTPRYLIKTRGQQVTLSCSPISGHRSVSWYQQTPGQGLQFLFEYFSETQRNKGNFPGRFSGRQFSNSRSEMNVSTLELGDSALYLCASSFFQGGNGNTIYFGEGSWLTVV.

V and J are TRBV5-1 and TRBJ2-7, with 10 bases matching TRBD1. Germline V gene lookup returns CDR1 SGHRS and CDR2 YFSETQ. Trimming removed 6 bases from V and 7 bases from J; junction bases left unmatched: 4. The CDR3 runs to 12 residues. The chain's CDR3 is CASTTDRGEQYF. The CDR3 region has the DNA TGCGCCAGCACCACGGACAGGGGGGAGCAGTACTTC.

This clone was counted between two and nine times. One junction end does not reproduce the germline sequence, and a read error may be involved. The genes are TRBV5-1 and TRBJ2-1; maybe TRBD2 (6 bases). This CDR3 comprises 14 residues. Per germline, CDR1 SGHRS and CDR2 YFSETQ. CDR3 bases: TGCGCCAGCAGCTTGGCCCTACGGGGGAATGGGCAGTTCTTC. Its protein is CASSLALRGNGQFF.

This clone has just one count. This chain uses TRBV29-1 with TRBJ2-3, with D possibly being TRBD2 (6 bases). Trimming took off 4 bases at V and 1 base at J, with 6 bases between the two ends. The CDR3 runs to 12 residues. Germline CDR1 and CDR2: SQVTM and ANQGSEA. CDR3 nucleotides: TGCAGCGTTGCGGGAGGCACAGATACGCAGTATTTT. Translating it yields CSVAGGTDTQYF.

The chain couples TRBV20-1 to TRBJ1-2; D is uncertain. V was trimmed by 7 bases and J by 3 bases, leaving 9 bases between them. CDR3 size: 11 residues. Germline V CDR1 and CDR2: DFQATT, SNEGSKA (reference sequence). CDR3 bases: TGCAGTGTACTAGAACACTATGGCTACACCTTC. Translating gives CSVLEHYGYTF.

This clone was detected a few times. The V gene is TRBV9, the J gene TRBJ1-1; 8 bases fit TRBD1. Germline lookup yields CDR1 SGDLS and CDR2 YYNGEE. Trimming at V came to 0 bases and at J to 1 base, leaving 5 bases not matched to a gene. CDR3 length equals 16 residues. The CDR3 DNA is TGTGCCAGCAGCGTAGGGACAGGGAGAGGGAACACTGAAGCTTTCTTT. This gives the protein CASSVGTGRGNTEAFF.

The genes are TRBV5-1 and TRBJ2-5, with a possible D match to TRBD2 (6 bases). Germline V gene data show CDR1 as SGHRS and CDR2 as YFSETQ. The CDR3 sequence is 16 residues long. V lost 6 bases and J 2 bases, leaving 20 bases between the germline ends. CDR3 protein: CASTPRGTGLQETQYF. In DNA form, the CDR3 reads TGCGCCAGCACCCCGAGGGGAACGGGACTGCAAGAGACCCAGTACTTC.

This sequence joins TRBV6-6 and TRBJ2-4, with 9 bases aligning to TRBD1. CDR3 size: 13 residues. V was pared by 8 bases and J by 4 bases, with 3 bases of the junction left unmatched. Germline CDR1 reads MNHNY; CDR2 reads SVGAGI (reference sequence). CDR3 coding DNA: TGTGCCAGCCTGGGACAGGGAAAAAACATTCAGTACTTC. Translating gives CASLGQGKNIQYF.

The chain carries TRBV5-6 and TRBJ2-7, with 9 bases matching TRBD1. CDR1 and CDR2 from the germline V gene are SGHDT and YYEEEE. V gave up 2 bases and J gave up 12 bases; unmatched junction bases: 12. The CDR3 is 14 amino acids. CDR3 nucleotide sequence: TGTGCCAGCAGCTTCACAGGACAGGGGAAGTATCGGTACTTC. Its protein product is CASSFTGQGKYRYF.

This rearrangement joins TRBV6-1 to TRBJ2-6; TRBD1 agrees at 7 bases. Trimming at V came to 4 bases and at J to 0 bases, leaving 9 bases not matched to a gene. The germline gives CDR1 MNHNS, CDR2 SASEGT. This CDR3 has 18 residues. The CDR3 loop reads CASSARQGVNSGANVLTF. CDR3 DNA: TGTGCCAGCAGTGCCAGACAGGGTGTGAACTCTGGGGCCAACGTCCTGACTTTC.

This clone showed up just once. The rearrangement uses TRBV7-3 and TRBJ2-1; 8 positions agree with TRBD2. Germline CDR1 reads SGHTA; CDR2 reads FQGTGA. The V and J ends lost 2 bases and 5 bases, in that order; junction bases with no gene match: 5. The CDR3 length is 15 residues. The CDR3 nucleotides are TGTGCCAGCAGCTTAGCTAGCGGGCCTCACAATGAGCAGTTCTTC. Protein product: CASSLASGPHNEQFF.

V is TRBV10-1 and J is TRBJ2-5; perhaps TRBD1 as D (5 bases). CDR1 is WNHNN and CDR2 is SYGVQD in the germline V gene (reference sequence). V lost 3 bases and J lost 7, with 9 bases in between. This CDR3 is built from 12 residues. CDR3 nucleotide sequence: TGCGCCAGCAGTGACTATAGGGGGACCCAGTACTTC. This gives the protein CASSDYRGTQYF.

This clone was found a few times. CDR3 residues: CASSQLWGQGLNIQYF. CDR3 nucleotides: TGCGCCAGCAGCCAATTGTGGGGACAGGGATTAAACATTCAGTACTTC. This chain joins TRBV4-1 and TRBJ2-4; 9 positions agree with TRBD1. Trimming took 2 bases from V and 6 from J; bases not matched to a gene: 8. Germline-derived CDR1 and CDR2 are MGHRA and YSYEKL. This CDR3 region has 16 residues.

V gene TRBV11-2 combines with J gene TRBJ1-1, with TRBD1 matching over 7 bases. Germline V gives CDR1 SGHAT, CDR2 FQNNGV. CDR3 size: 13 residues. V lost 4 bases and J lost 11; bases outside the gene matches: 10. DNA for the CDR3: TGTGCCAGCAGCTACGAGATAACAGGGGCGGCTTTCTTT. The encoded protein is CASSYEITGAAFF.

V gene TRBV5-5 combines with J gene TRBJ2-7, with no clear D. CDR3 length equals 16 residues. Trimming shortened V by 0 bases and J by 3 bases, and 16 bases separated the two germline ends. Germline values: CDR1 SGHKS, CDR2 YYEKEE (reference sequence). The CDR3 here is CASSLALNSPVYEQYF. CDR3 in DNA: TGTGCCAGCAGCTTGGCCCTCAACTCCCCCGTCTACGAGCAGTACTTC.

This sequence joins TRBV7-9 and TRBJ1-5; D is unclear. Germline CDR1 is SEHNR and CDR2 is FQNEAQ (reference sequence). The V gene lost 3 bases and the J gene lost 2 bases, with 8 bases spanning the gap. The CDR3 is 14 residues long. The CDR3 loop reads CASSLEVGNQPQHF. The CDR3 DNA follows: TGTGCCAGCAGCTTGGAGGTCGGCAATCAGCCCCAGCATTTT.

The chain joins TRBV6-4 to TRBJ2-1, with 10 bases identical to TRBD1. Germline lookup yields CDR1 MRHNA and CDR2 SNTAGT. The CDR3 totals 17 residues. With V trimmed by 3 bases and J by 5 bases, 10 bases remained unmatched. CDR3 amino acids: CASSEFSTGGSHNEQFF. The CDR3, as DNA: TGTGCCAGCAGTGAATTCTCGACAGGGGGCTCTCACAATGAGCAGTTCTTC.

This clone was recorded a few times. This sequence joins TRBV18 and TRBJ1-1, with D maybe TRBD1 (5 bases). V lost 0 bases and J 5 bases, leaving 10 bases between the germline ends. This CDR3 has 14 amino acids. From germline, CDR1 is KGHSH and CDR2 LQKENI. The CDR3, as DNA: TGTGCCAGCTCACCACCTTTCGGGGGGACTGAAGCTTTCTTT. Translation gives CASSPPFGGTEAFF.

V gene TRBV10-3 combines with J gene TRBJ1-1; tentative D call: TRBD1 (6 bases). Trimming took off 2 bases at V and 6 bases at J, with 13 bases between the two ends. The CDR3 spans 14 residues. CDR1 is ENHRY, CDR2 SYGVKD, per germline. The CDR3 sequence: CAISENRVRAEAFF. Here the CDR3 DNA reads TGTGCCATCAGTGAGAACAGGGTTAGGGCTGAAGCTTTCTTT.

The chain joins TRBV6-5 to TRBJ2-1; D might be TRBD2 (7 bases). V was shortened by 8 bases and J by 6 bases, with 20 bases between the two germline ends. The length of the CDR3 is 15 residues. Germline CDR1 and CDR2: MNHEY and SVGAGI. The CDR3 bases are TGTGCCAGCGCCCGCGGGGGCGAAGTACGCAATGAGCAGTTCTTC. It is translated as CASARGGEVRNEQFF.

The rearrangement uses TRBV18 and TRBJ2-3; no clear D gene. This CDR3 is built from 13 residues. The germline gives CDR1 KGHSH, CDR2 LQKENI. Trimming removed 3 bases at V and 1 base at J, with 5 bases between. CDR3 sequence: CASSPSRTDTQYF. In DNA form, the CDR3 reads TGTGCCAGCTCACCCTCCCGCACAGATACGCAGTATTTT.

The V call is TRBV6-6, the J call TRBJ1-1; D remains unclear. Trimming pared 2 bases from V and 8 bases from J, leaving 6 bases between. The CDR3 totals 11 residues. Germline V lookup: CDR1 MNHNY, CDR2 SVGAGI (reference sequence). The CDR3 spells CASSYREEAFF. The CDR3 DNA sequence: TGTGCCAGCAGTTACCGGGAAGAAGCTTTCTTT.

The chain has TRBV5-6 and TRBJ1-4; possibly TRBD1 for D (6 bases). Trimming shortened V by 3 bases and J by 5 bases, and 20 bases separated the two germline ends. CDR3 size: 17 residues. CDR1 and CDR2 (germline): SGHDT, YYEEEE. The CDR3 DNA follows: TGTGCCAGCAGCTGGGGGCCGGTCGGGGTGGGGAATGAAAAACTGTTTTTT. Its protein product is CASSWGPVGVGNEKLFF.